The sample holds a few counts of the clone carrying this T cell receptor beta chain. Its antigen is undetermined. Germline V gene sequence: CDR1 LNHDA, CDR2 SQIVND (reference sequence). V lost 5 bases to trimming and J lost 12 bases, with 8 bases between them. The CDR3 extends over 10 amino acids. This sample is drawn from a study of beta chain features in type 1 diabetes. Isolated RNA was reverse transcribed in full, so expressed TCRB transcripts were sequenced. The data were produced by immunoSEQ multiplex PCR, yet TCRdb's version contains in-frame clones alone and is incomplete. Among almost 350,000 clones listed, roughly 8% were seen once. Study results and caveats: The study found that naive, central memory and Treg TCRB repertoires appeared more similar in patients than in healthy donors. Shorter templates might be favored by PCR, equally in patients and controls. A cDNA-based sequencing approach could over-represent cells with high TCR expression. The influence of HLA type on TCRB rearrangement stayed undetermined.

The sequence was obtained from a woman aged 18-29 years in good health. The specimen was central memory CD4+ T cells from blood. This chain links TRBV19 with TRBJ2-1; D not certain. The CDR3 sequence: CASSQIGQFF. The CDR3 bases are TGTGCCAGTAGTCAGATAGGGCAGTTCTTC.